The source of this T cell receptor (beta chain) is a study of identical twins. Study results and caveats: Within beta out-of-frame sequences, the excess sharing observed between twins was weaker. Fewer insertions were carried by abundant cord blood beta clonotypes, but none was seen in memory repertoires. One should note that invariant MAIT and iNKT cells could partly confound zero-insertion analyses.

From germline, CDR1 is MDHEN and CDR2 SYDVKM. V lost 6 bases to trimming and J lost 2 bases, with 13 bases between them. This CDR3 is built from 14 residues. TCRdb used MiXCR to reprocess the 5' RACE reads, holding one entry per CDR3 protein. The profile covers some 250,000 distinct CDR3 sequences, with over 9.5% appearing a single time and roughly 3.7% taken by the ten largest. This clonotype was picked up many times. Its antigen is still unknown. These same records also appear under a second study, on yellow fever vaccine responses in identical twins.

The sequence was collected from a woman in her late teens or twenties in good health. The chain recombines TRBV28 with TRBJ2-5, with D perhaps being TRBD1 or TRBD2 (5 bases each). The source material was memory (CD45RO+) T cells sorted from blood. The CDR3 nucleotides are TGTGCCAGCAGCATATATGGGGGTCAAGAGACCCAGTACTTC. Translated: CASSIYGGQETQYF.